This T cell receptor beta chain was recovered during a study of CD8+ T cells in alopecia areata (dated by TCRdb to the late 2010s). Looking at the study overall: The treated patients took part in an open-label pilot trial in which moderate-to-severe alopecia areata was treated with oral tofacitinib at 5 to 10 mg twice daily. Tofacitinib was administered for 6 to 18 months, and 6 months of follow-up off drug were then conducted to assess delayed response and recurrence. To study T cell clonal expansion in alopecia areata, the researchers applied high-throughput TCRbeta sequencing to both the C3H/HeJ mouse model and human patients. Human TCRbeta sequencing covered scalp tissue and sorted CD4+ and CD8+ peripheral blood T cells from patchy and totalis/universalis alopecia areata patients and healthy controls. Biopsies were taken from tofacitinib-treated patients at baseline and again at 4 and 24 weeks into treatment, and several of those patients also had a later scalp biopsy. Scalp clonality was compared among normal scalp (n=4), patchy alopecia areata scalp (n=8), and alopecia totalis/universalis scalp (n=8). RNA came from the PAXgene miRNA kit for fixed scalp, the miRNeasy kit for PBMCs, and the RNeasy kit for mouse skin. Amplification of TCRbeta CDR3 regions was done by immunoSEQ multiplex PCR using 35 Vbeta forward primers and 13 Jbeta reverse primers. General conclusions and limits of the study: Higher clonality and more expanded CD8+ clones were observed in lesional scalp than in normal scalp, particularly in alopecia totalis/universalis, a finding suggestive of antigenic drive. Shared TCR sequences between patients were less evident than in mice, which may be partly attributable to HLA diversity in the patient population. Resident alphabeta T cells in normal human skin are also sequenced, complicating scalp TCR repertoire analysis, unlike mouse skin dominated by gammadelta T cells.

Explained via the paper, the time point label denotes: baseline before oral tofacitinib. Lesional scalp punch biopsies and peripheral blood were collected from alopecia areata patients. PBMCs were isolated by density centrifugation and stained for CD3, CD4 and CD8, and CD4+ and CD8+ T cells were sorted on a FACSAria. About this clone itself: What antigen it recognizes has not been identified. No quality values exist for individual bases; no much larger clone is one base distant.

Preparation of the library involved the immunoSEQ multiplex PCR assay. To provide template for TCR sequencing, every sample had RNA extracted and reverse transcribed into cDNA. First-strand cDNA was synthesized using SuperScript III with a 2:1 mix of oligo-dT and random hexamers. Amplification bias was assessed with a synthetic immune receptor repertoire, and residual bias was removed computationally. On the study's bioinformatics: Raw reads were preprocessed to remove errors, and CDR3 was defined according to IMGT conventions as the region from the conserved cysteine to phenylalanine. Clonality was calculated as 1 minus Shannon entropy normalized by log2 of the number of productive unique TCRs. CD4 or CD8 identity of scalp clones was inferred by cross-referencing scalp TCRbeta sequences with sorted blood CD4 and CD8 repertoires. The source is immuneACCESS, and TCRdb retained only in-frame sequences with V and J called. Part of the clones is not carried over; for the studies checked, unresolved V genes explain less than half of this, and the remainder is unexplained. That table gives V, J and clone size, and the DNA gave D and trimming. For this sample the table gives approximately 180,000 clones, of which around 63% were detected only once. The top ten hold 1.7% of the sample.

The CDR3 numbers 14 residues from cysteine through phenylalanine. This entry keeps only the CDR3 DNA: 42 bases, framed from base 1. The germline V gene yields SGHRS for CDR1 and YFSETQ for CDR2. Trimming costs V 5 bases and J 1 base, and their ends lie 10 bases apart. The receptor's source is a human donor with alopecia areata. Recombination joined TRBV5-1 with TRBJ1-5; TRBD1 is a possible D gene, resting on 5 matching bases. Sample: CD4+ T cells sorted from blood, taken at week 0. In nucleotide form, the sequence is TGCGCCAGCAGTCAGGGCGGGAGCAATCAGCCCCAGCATTTT. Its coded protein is CASSQGGSNQPQHF.